Following are 15 T cell receptor beta chains from one sample sequenced in a study of Graves' ophthalmopathy and Graves' hyperthyroidism (dated by TCRdb to 2017 to 2018). The listed sequencing device is Illumina HiSeq 2000. For repertoire sequencing, TCR beta CDR3 regions were amplified from RNA transcripts. The first round of RT-PCR was done with HTBI primers and the Qiagen OneStep RT-PCR kit, and was followed by a second round of multiplex PCR, then size selection and purification. TCRdb handled the public reads itself, with Q25 trimming in fastp and clone calling in MiXCR, and kept productive beta chains. One record per CDR3 amino acid sequence lists the most common genes and DNA. A total of 170,000 or so distinct CDR3 sequences appear in this sample, more than 30% of them only once. The ten top clones hold around 5.8% of the sample. The sample comprised peripheral blood. The receptor set was obtained from a woman between 35 and 50 years old with Graves' ophthalmopathy. Donor details come from another sample of the same person, matched by shared clones.

This chain joins TRBV28 and TRBJ2-7, with TRBD2 identical over 11 bases. Germline CDR1 reads MDHEN; CDR2 reads SYDVKM. Trimming took 6 bases from V and 4 from J; bases not matched to a gene: 8. The CDR3 is 15 residues long. Written as DNA, the CDR3 is TGTGCCAGCAGCGTGGGGGCTAGCGGGGGGTACGAGCAGTACTTC. It encodes CASSVGASGGYEQYF.

The table lists this clonotype with a count of one. The V gene is TRBV6-2 or TRBV6-3, the J gene TRBJ1-5; no definite D call. CDR3 length: 10 residues. Looked up from germline, CDR1 is MNHEY and CDR2 is SVGEGT. Trimming stripped 8 bases from V and 11 bases from J, with 10 bases between. CDR3 region: CASGTRAQHF. The DNA of the CDR3 is TGTGCCAGCGGTACACGAGCCCAGCATTTT.

In its sample, this clonotype was seen many times. The chain recombines TRBV25-1 with TRBJ1-3; D ambiguous. This CDR3 has 15 amino acids. Per germline, CDR1 MGHDK and CDR2 SYGVNS. V was pared by 3 bases and J by 0 bases, with 9 bases between. Here the CDR3 reads CASSDPTPSGNTIYF. The CDR3 bases are TGTGCCAGCAGTGATCCTACACCCTCTGGAAACACCATATATTTT. Full variable domain (missing parts from reference TRBV25-1 and TRBJ1-3): EADIYQTPRYLVIGTGKKITLECSQTMGHDKMYWYQQDPGMELHLIHYSYGVNSTEKGDLSSESTVSRIRTEHFPLTLESARPSHTSQYLCASSDPTPSGNTIYFGEGSWLTVV.

This clonotype was picked up many times. V gene TRBV6-4 combines with J gene TRBJ2-2; a weak D match, TRBD1 (5 bases). Germline values: CDR1 MRHNA, CDR2 SNTAGT. The V end was cut by 7 bases, the J end by 4 bases, with 22 bases between. The CDR3 consists of 17 residues. As DNA, the CDR3 is TGTGCCAGCAACCCAGGGTGGAGTTCGGGCATCACCGGGGAGCTGTTTTTT. Its translation is CASNPGWSSGITGELFF.

This clonotype was seen many times. This chain connects TRBV29-1 to TRBJ1-3; D remains ambiguous. The length of the CDR3 is 12 residues. V dropped 6 bases and J dropped 4 bases, with 10 bases sitting between them. The germline gives CDR1 SQVTM, CDR2 ANQGSEA. The chain's CDR3 is CSVLRPGNTIYF. CDR3 nucleotides: TGCAGCGTCCTCCGACCCGGAAACACCATATATTTT.

The V and J genes are TRBV12-3 or TRBV12-4 and TRBJ1-1, with D uncertain. The CDR3 is made up of 14 amino acids. Between the trimmed V and J ends, which lost 5 bases and 3 bases, there was a span of 13 bases. CDR3 nucleotides: TGTGCCAGCAGTCAGAGGGTTCTGGACACTGAAGCTTTCTTT. It translates to CASSQRVLDTEAFF.

The rearrangement links TRBV12-3 or TRBV12-4 to TRBJ1-2; the match to TRBD1 covers 7 bases. V lost 5 bases and J lost 2; bases outside the gene matches: 11. CDR3 size: 16 residues. CDR3 amino acids: CASSIGQAGGNYGYTF. CDR3 DNA sequence: TGTGCCAGCAGTATCGGACAGGCGGGAGGGAACTATGGCTACACCTTC.

Many counts were recorded for this clonotype. The CDR3 loop is CAISEGGNTGELFF. CDR3 DNA sequence: TGTGCCATCAGTGAGGGGGGTAACACCGGGGAGCTGTTTTTT. V is TRBV10-3 and J is TRBJ2-2; D possibly matches TRBD1 or TRBD2 (5 bases each). The CDR3 is 14 amino acids. Trimming stripped 2 bases from V and 2 bases from J, with 6 bases between. Germline V CDR1 and CDR2: ENHRY, SYGVKD.

This clonotype showed up many times. This rearrangement joins TRBV6-5 to TRBJ2-2; 12 bases map to TRBD2. CDR3 length: 15 residues. The trim removed 6 bases at V and 4 bases at J, leaving 3 bases unmatched. The germline V gene has CDR1 MNHEY and CDR2 SVGAGI. CDR3 sequence reads: CASSATSGGTGELFF. Written as DNA, the CDR3 is TGTGCCAGCAGCGCGACTAGCGGGGGCACCGGGGAGCTGTTTTTT.

This clonotype was detected many times. The genes are TRBV12-3 or TRBV12-4 and TRBJ2-7, with 9 bases lining up with TRBD2. The CDR3 sequence is 15 residues long. Trimming cost V 6 bases and J 7 bases; bases outside gene matches: 13. The CDR3 sequence is CASRRSGGLTREQYF. CDR3 coding DNA: TGTGCCAGCAGACGTAGCGGGGGCCTTACTCGGGAGCAGTACTTC.

This clonotype occurred many times. The chain joins TRBV6-1 to TRBJ2-7; 7 bases are shared with TRBD2. Per the germline V gene, CDR1 is MNHNS and CDR2 is SASEGT. This CDR3 contains 14 residues. The junction had 4 bases not matched to a gene; V was cut back by 5 bases and J by 0 bases. CDR3: CASSPRDYSYEQYF. CDR3 bases: TGTGCCAGCAGTCCCCGGGACTACTCCTACGAGCAGTACTTC.

This clonotype came up many times. The V call is TRBV6-2 or TRBV6-3, the J call TRBJ1-5, with D unresolved. V was pared by 6 bases and J by 0 bases, with 9 bases between. The CDR3 totals 14 residues. CDR1 is MNHEY and CDR2 is SVGEGT in the germline V gene. CDR3 sequence: CASSWTDSNQPQHF. The CDR3 nucleotides are TGTGCCAGCAGCTGGACGGATAGCAATCAGCCCCAGCATTTT.

The chain uses TRBV11-2 and TRBJ2-7; tentatively, D is TRBD1 (6 bases). Looked up from germline, CDR1 is SGHAT and CDR2 is FQNNGV. CDR3 length equals 16 residues. V dropped 6 bases and J dropped 0 bases, with 18 bases sitting between them. The CDR3 loop is CASSTIRDKNSYEQYF. CDR3 sequence (DNA): TGTGCCAGCAGTACCATCCGGGACAAAAACTCCTACGAGCAGTACTTC.

J is TRBJ2-5 and V is TRBV7-2, with D perhaps matching TRBD2 (6 bases). Trimming removed 1 base at V and 5 bases at J, with 14 bases between. This CDR3 is built from 15 residues. Germline CDR1 reads SGHTA; CDR2 reads FQGNSA. The DNA of the CDR3 is TGTGCCAGCAGCTTAGAGGCGGGTCGGGGGGAGACCCAGTACTTC. Translated, it gives CASSLEAGRGETQYF.

This chain connects TRBV7-8 to TRBJ1-2, with D hard to call. Between the trimmed V and J ends, which lost 1 base and 8 bases, there was a span of 11 bases. Germline V gene data show CDR1 as SGHVS and CDR2 as FQNEAQ. The CDR3 totals 13 residues. CDR3 region: CASSLVLSMGYTF. CDR3 in DNA: TGTGCCAGCAGCTTAGTTTTAAGTATGGGCTACACCTTC. The full variable domain, rest sourced from reference TRBV7-8 and TRBJ1-2, is GAGVSQSPRYKVAKRGQDVALRCDPISGHVSLFWYQQALGQGPEFLTYFQNEAQLDKSGLPSDRFFAERPEGSVSTLKIQRTQQEDSAVYLCASSLVLSMGYTFGSGTRLTVV.